These 2 T cell receptor beta chains originate from one sample sequenced in a study of shared clonotypes between healthy human individuals. Assay: immunoSEQ multiplex PCR; the TCRdb copy retains only in-frame clones and omits some. The sample comprises 400,000 to 550,000 clones, 70% to 85% of which are singletons, and more than 10% rests with the top ten. Sequences were obtained from PBMCs. The receptors derive from a woman aged 40-49 years in good health. Some clones in this sample may be carry-over from other donors' samples.

This clone is a singleton in its sample. The V and J genes are TRBV9 and TRBJ2-5; D perhaps matches TRBD2 (5 bases). This CDR3 has 15 residues. Germline loops: CDR1 SGDLS, CDR2 YYNGEE. V was trimmed by 0 bases and J by 2 bases, leaving 11 bases between them. The chain's CDR3 is CASSVGPTTQETQYF. The CDR3 nucleotides read TGTGCCAGCAGCGTAGGTCCGACTACACAAGAGACCCAGTACTTC.

This sequence joins TRBV6-7 and TRBJ1-3, with 8 bases aligning to TRBD1. TRBV6-7 is an open reading frame whose function is uncertain. V was pared by 4 bases and J by 0 bases, with 17 bases of the junction left unmatched. This CDR3 spans 20 amino acids. CDR3 bases: TGTGCCAGCAGTTTGGAAGAGGTGGACAGGGAAAGGAGCTCTGGAAACACCATATATTTT. Its translation: CASSLEEVDRERSSGNTIYF.